These 17 T cell receptor beta chains were sequenced from one sample in a study of monozygotic twins with inflammatory bowel disease. TCRdb reprocessed the 5' RACE reads and keeps a single row for each CDR3 protein, giving no DNA. The sample has 150,000 to 200,000 distinct CDR3 sequences. The source material was blood. The origin of the receptors is a human donor with ulcerative colitis or Crohn's disease, or a healthy co-twin of an affected twin (not recorded which).

This sequence joins TRBV9 and TRBJ2-3; TCRdb's D call, TRBD1, is unchecked because there is no DNA. This CDR3 comprises 17 residues. CDR1 and CDR2 from the germline V gene are SGDLS and YYNGEE. CDR3 loop: CASSDTVGAEDTDTQYF.

The chain joins TRBV18 to TRBJ2-7; the D call from TCRdb, TRBD1, cannot be confirmed without DNA. This CDR3 is built from 15 residues. Looked up from germline, CDR1 is KGHSH and CDR2 is LQKENI. CDR3 amino acids: CASSPRQASSYEQYF.

The chain joins TRBV5-1 to TRBJ2-1; TCRdb gives TRBD2 as the D gene, but with no DNA this cannot be confirmed. This CDR3 is built from 15 residues. Germline V lookup: CDR1 SGHRS, CDR2 YFSETQ. The CDR3 loop is CASSPAGTSYNEQFF.

The CDR3 loop is CASSLEGGGDNEQFF. J is TRBJ2-1 and V is TRBV5-1; TCRdb calls TRBD2, which cannot be checked without DNA. Germline assignment: CDR1 SGHRS and CDR2 YFSETQ. The CDR3 sequence is 15 residues long.

The chain uses TRBV6-1 and TRBJ2-3; TCRdb selects TRBD1, and the lack of DNA leaves this call unchecked. In germline, CDR1 is MNHNS, CDR2 SASEGT. The CDR3 extends over 14 amino acids. The CDR3 sequence: CASSVAGGRDTQYF.

The chain combines TRBV3-1 with TRBJ2-2. Germline CDR1 reads LGHDT; CDR2 reads YNNKEL (reference sequence). The CDR3 totals 17 residues. The CDR3 reads CASSQGEELSNTGELFF.

V is TRBV20-1 and J is TRBJ1-5; TCRdb's D call, TRBD1, is unchecked because there is no DNA. Germline CDR1 and CDR2: DFQATT and SNEGSKA (reference sequence). The CDR3 spans 15 residues. The CDR3 is CSAASTGALNQPQHF.

This chain uses TRBV24-1 with TRBJ2-1; the TCRdb call, TRBD1, lacks DNA for checking. The CDR3 spans 15 residues. CDR1 and CDR2 (germline): KGHDR, SFDVKD. The CDR3 region is CATSELGPPGDEQFF.

V gene TRBV6-1 combines with J gene TRBJ2-7; the TCRdb D gene call, TRBD2, has no DNA to confirm it. The CDR3 consists of 15 residues. The V gene's germline CDR1 is MNHNS and CDR2 SASEGT. CDR3 amino acids: CASSENSGGDYEQYF.

This rearrangement joins TRBV20-1 to TRBJ2-3. From germline, CDR1 is DFQATT and CDR2 SNEGSKA (reference sequence). The CDR3 spans 12 residues. This CDR3 is CSAQSSTDTQYF.

The V gene is TRBV5-1, the J gene TRBJ2-1; no DNA is available, so the TRBD2 call from TCRdb remains unchecked. The germline V gene encodes CDR1 SGHRS and CDR2 YFSETQ. This CDR3 region has 17 residues. This chain's CDR3 is CASSQKRAGGSYNEQFF.

V gene TRBV20-1 combines with J gene TRBJ2-1; TCRdb outputs TRBD1, but without DNA this stays unchecked. The CDR3 covers 14 residues. Germline values: CDR1 DFQATT, CDR2 SNEGSKA (reference sequence). This chain's CDR3 is CSARRAGAYNEQFF.

The genes are TRBV7-9 and TRBJ1-5; absent DNA, TCRdb's TRBD1 call cannot be checked. Germline V gene lookup returns CDR1 SEHNR and CDR2 FQNEAQ (reference sequence). The CDR3 sequence is 15 residues long. The CDR3 loop is CASSASGQSNQPQHF.

The chain combines TRBV5-1 with TRBJ2-3; TCRdb names TRBD1, which stays unverified in the absence of DNA. The germline V gene has CDR1 SGHRS and CDR2 YFSETQ. This CDR3 is 16 amino acids long. The CDR3 is CASSLGYRGSADTQYF.

The chain uses TRBV28 and TRBJ2-1; TCRdb returns TRBD2, unconfirmable since there is no DNA. The length of the CDR3 is 16 residues. Germline CDR1 MDHEN, CDR2 SYDVKM. The CDR3 loop is CASRILSGTLGNEQFF.

The chain carries TRBV12-3 or TRBV12-4 and TRBJ2-5; there is no DNA to check the TCRdb D call of TRBD1. There are 14 residues in the CDR3. The CDR3 loop reads CASSFTGVRETQYF.

The chain uses TRBV11-1 and TRBJ1-1. CDR1 is SGHAT and CDR2 is FQDESV in the germline V gene (reference sequence). This CDR3 region has 11 residues. CDR3 protein: CASGENTEAFF. The full variable domain, with the rest looked up from reference TRBV11-1 and TRBJ1-1, is EAEVAQSPRYKITEKSQAVAFWCDPISGHATLYWYRQILGQGPELLVQFQDESVVDDSQLPKDRFSAERLKGVDSTLKIQPAELGDSAMYLCASGENTEAFFGQGTRLTVV.